Each of the 3 T cell receptor beta chains below was sequenced from the same sample in a study of blood T cell repertoires in COVID-19 (dated by TCRdb to 2019 to 2021). The library relied on the immunoSEQ multiplex PCR assay. Held by TCRdb, this immuneACCESS table contains in-frame sequences only and omits some clones. Under half of the omission traces to an unresolved V gene where checked; the cause of the rest is unknown. In this sample the table shows about 190,000 clones, under 85% of which occur a single time. The biggest ten clones account for 17% of the sample. Sequences were obtained from peripheral blood. Receptors were obtained from a man in his 60s with active or convalescent COVID-19.

This clone is a singleton in its sample. The CDR3 here is CASTTGWGAQYF. CDR3 DNA: TGTGCCAGCACAACGGGGTGGGGAGCGCAGTATTTT. The chain couples TRBV6-5 to TRBJ2-3; TRBD2 is a possible D gene (5 bases). The germline V and J ends were trimmed by 7 bases and 10 bases, with 15 bases remaining between them. CDR1 and CDR2 (germline): MNHEY, SVGAGI. CDR3 length: 12 amino acids.

This chain joins TRBV18 and TRBJ2-3; 10 nucleotides agree with TRBD2. The CDR3 spans 17 residues. Germline V gene data show CDR1 as KGHSH and CDR2 as LQKENI. V gave up 5 bases and J gave up 1 base; unmatched junction bases: 9. The CDR3 reads CASSSLRTSGRTDTQYF. Here the CDR3 DNA reads TGTGCCAGCTCATCACTTCGGACTAGCGGACGCACAGATACGCAGTATTTT. Looking up the rest from reference TRBV18 and TRBJ2-3 gives the full variable domain: NAGVMQNPRHLVRRRGQEARLRCSPMKGHSHVYWYRQLPEEGLKFMVYLQKENIIDESGMPKERFSAEFPKEGPSILRIQQVVRGDSAAYFCASSSLRTSGRTDTQYFGPGTRLTVL.

This clone was seen only a few times. The genes are TRBV7-2 and TRBJ2-5; 8 positions agree with TRBD1. The J segment lost 0 bases and the V segment lost 1 base, leaving 1 base of the junction unmatched. There are 15 residues in the CDR3. CDR1 and CDR2 from the germline V gene are SGHTA and FQGNSA. The CDR3: CASSLGTGYQETQYF. CDR3 sequence (DNA): TGTGCCAGCAGCTTAGGGACAGGGTACCAAGAGACCCAGTACTTC. The whole variable domain, remainder taken from reference TRBV7-2 and TRBJ2-5, is GAGVSQSPSNKVTEKGKDVELRCDPISGHTALYWYRQSLGQGLEFLIYFQGNSAPDKSGLPSDRFSAERTGGSVSTLTIQRTQQEDSAVYLCASSLGTGYQETQYFGPGTRLLVL.